This T cell receptor (beta chain) comes out of a study of blood T cell repertoires in COVID-19. Study information: The analysed material was cDNA or gDNA that came from T cells, B-cell-depleted T cells, or PBMCs.

Residents of about two dozen US areas, aged roughly 18 to 89 years, made up the participants. Researchers sorted participants into cohorts using their self-reported clinical history. Per the authors' pipeline: Estimation of nucleated cell counts was performed using reference gene primer amplification. Assay used: immunoSEQ multiplex PCR; TCRdb lists only in-frame clones, some missing. That table is the source of V, J and clone size, and D and trimming were worked out from the DNA. Of under 300,000 clones in the sample, 88% were seen once. The sample comprised PBMCs or T cells enriched from blood (not recorded which). This TCR derives from a woman aged 40 to 50 with acute COVID-19.

The DNA of the CDR3 is TGCGCCAGCAGTTGGATAGGGGATGATGAAAAACTGTTTTTT. As protein: CASSWIGDDEKLFF. The V gene is TRBV10-2, the J gene TRBJ1-4, with D tentatively TRBD1 (5 bases). This CDR3 has 14 amino acids. V was cut by 5 bases and J by 6 bases, with 13 bases left in between. Germline V gene sequence: CDR1 WSHSY, CDR2 SAAADI.